A selection of T cell receptor beta chains follows, all from one sample in a study of T cell repertoires in cytomegalovirus infection. TCRdb reanalysed the reads using MiXCR and keeps one entry per CDR3 protein. The repertoire holds some 100,000 distinct CDR3 sequences, with roughly 30% as singletons. The antigens these receptors bind are not known. Specimen: CD8+ T cells from cultured PBMCs, collected from culture after CMV antigen stimulation. The receptors stem from a human donor in good health (CMV status not recorded). Some clones in this sample may be carry-over from other donors' samples. CDR3s include the opening cysteine and the closing phenylalanine or tryptophan. D genes are given only for firm matches. For some rows the clone size is stated as once, few or many, or as a class when expanded; others skip it.

D | size | J | V | DNA | CDR3
NA | NA | TRBJ2-2 | TRBV6-1 | TGTGCCAGCAAGGCAGGGACGAACACCGGGGAGCTGTTTTTT | CASKAGTNTGELFF
NA | NA | TRBJ2-7 | TRBV10-3 | TGTGCCATCATGGACTCCTACGAGCAGTACTTC | CAIMDSYEQYF
NA | NA | TRBJ1-1 | TRBV6-8 | TGTGCCAGCAGCCCGACCGAGACTGAAGCTTTCTTT | CASSPTETEAFF
NA | NA | TRBJ2-3 | TRBV12-3/TRBV12-4 | TGTGCCAGCAGTTTAGGCCTAGTGATAGATACGCAGTATTTT | CASSLGLVIDTQYF
NA | NA | TRBJ2-3 | TRBV27 | TGTGCCAGCAGTTATTTCTCGGAGGGGGATACGCAGTATTTT | CASSYFSEGDTQYF
NA | NA | TRBJ1-1 | TRBV7-4 | TGTGCCAGCAGCCCTCAGGGATGGGGTATGAACACTGAAGCTTTCTTT | CASSPQGWGMNTEAFF
NA | few | TRBJ2-7 | TRBV7-8 | TGTGCCAGCAGCCAACACCCAGGGGAGGGTTACGAGCAGTACTTC | CASSQHPGEGYEQYF
NA | many | TRBJ1-4 | TRBV7-6 | TGTGCCAGCAGCTTAGTCGCCTATAATGAAAAACTGTTTTTT | CASSLVAYNEKLFF
TRBD2 | few | TRBJ2-1 | TRBV4-1 | TGCGCCAGCAGCCTAAGGAATAGCGGGGCATACAATGAGCAGTTCTTC | CASSLRNSGAYNEQFF
NA | many | TRBJ2-3 | TRBV7-2 | TGTGCCAGCAGCTTAGTTCAGGGAGCAGATACGCAGTATTTT | CASSLVQGADTQYF
TRBD1 | few | TRBJ2-1 | TRBV27 | TGTGCCAGCAGTTTATCGGGACAGGGTGGCAATGAGCAGTTCTTC | CASSLSGQGGNEQFF
TRBD1 | many | TRBJ1-5 | TRBV7-2 | TGTGCCAGCAGCTTAAGGGGGGGTGAGACAGGGAGGATGGATCAGCCCCAGCATTTT | CASSLRGGETGRMDQPQHF
TRBD1 | few | TRBJ2-7 | TRBV2 | TGTGCCAGCACCCCCTCCCCCTGGCAGGGGGCCCCGTACGAGCAGTACTTC | CASTPSPWQGAPYEQYF
NA | many | TRBJ2-3 | TRBV7-9 | TGTGCCAGCAGCTCTCGAATTATCACAGATACGCAGTATTTT | CASSSRIITDTQYF
NA | medium-sized | TRBJ1-2 | TRBV27 | TGTGCCAGCAGTTTAGGCGGGGGACCAAATGGCTACACCTTC | CASSLGGGPNGYTF
NA | few | TRBJ2-6 | TRBV7-9 | TGTGCCAGTGGGACTGGGGCCAACGTCCTGACTTTC | CASGTGANVLTF
TRBD1 | NA | TRBJ1-2 | TRBV29-1 | TGCAGCGTTGGGGCCGACCCCAGACAGGGCCTACCAGGGGGCTACACCTTC | CSVGADPRQGLPGGYTF
NA | NA | TRBJ2-7 | TRBV2 | TGTGCCAGCAGAGACTTCTACGAGCAGTACTTC | CASRDFYEQYF
NA | many | TRBJ1-2 | TRBV11-2 | TGTGCCAGCAGCCCGACAGTTAACTATGGCTACACCTTC | CASSPTVNYGYTF
TRBD1 | few | TRBJ2-7 | TRBV19 | TGTGCCACCCGCGGTGACAGGGGGCCCTACGAGCAGTACTTC | CATRGDRGPYEQYF
TRBD2 | NA | TRBJ2-5 | TRBV12-3/TRBV12-4 | TGTGCCAGCATGCGGGGGGGCGCAGAGACCCAGTACTTC | CASMRGGAETQYF
NA | NA | TRBJ1-1 | TRBV3-1 | TGTGCCAGCAGCCAAGGTTTTGGGGTCGGTACTGAAGCTTTCTTT | CASSQGFGVGTEAFF
TRBD1 | few | TRBJ2-7 | TRBV2 | TGTGCCACATACAGGGGCTACAACGAGCAGTACTTC | CATYRGYNEQYF
NA | NA | TRBJ2-1 | TRBV2 | TGTGCCAGCAGTGCTAGTCCCGGGCGTTACAATGAGCAGTTCTTC | CASSASPGRYNEQFF
NA | many | TRBJ2-3 | TRBV4-1 | TGCGCCAGCAGCCAAGGAACCTCCGATACGCAGTATTTT | CASSQGTSDTQYF
NA | NA | TRBJ2-7 | TRBV5-1 | TGCGCCAGCAGTTTTACAGGGTTCGAGCAGTACTTC | CASSFTGFEQYF
NA | NA | TRBJ1-2 | TRBV25-1 | TGTGCCAGCAGTGAATGGGCGGCTGCCGATGGCTACACCTTC | CASSEWAAADGYTF
NA | many | TRBJ2-3 | TRBV27 | TGTGCCAGCAGTTCCCGGGGGCGCCCCGGAGGGGCAGATACGCAGTATTTT | CASSSRGRPGGADTQYF
NA | few | TRBJ2-2 | TRBV24-1 | TGTGCCACCATTCCTAGGGAACTCAATGGAATCCAGCTGAACACCGGGGAGCTGTTTTTT | CATIPRELNGIQLNTGELFF
NA | NA | TRBJ2-7 | TRBV4-1 | TGCGCCAGCAGCTCAGACAGGCTAGCCTACGAGCAGTACTTC | CASSSDRLAYEQYF
NA | NA | TRBJ2-2 | TRBV5-5 | TGTGCCAGCAGTTTTATACAGGGACAGCTGTTTTTT | CASSFIQGQLFF
NA | NA | TRBJ1-2 | TRBV27 | TGTGCCAGCAGTCCAAATGCAGGGTGGGTCTATGGCTACACCTTC | CASSPNAGWVYGYTF
NA | many | TRBJ2-7 | TRBV5-1 | TGCGCCAGCAGCTTGGAACCCCCGGACAACTCCTACGAGCAGTACTTC | CASSLEPPDNSYEQYF
NA | few | TRBJ1-1 | TRBV12-5 | TGTGCTAGTGGTTTATACTCTCTGAACACTGAAGCTTTCTTT | CASGLYSLNTEAFF
TRBD2 | NA | TRBJ2-5 | TRBV20-1 | TGCAGTGCTAGGGCTAGCGGGGGGTACCAAGAGACCCAGTACTTC | CSARASGGYQETQYF
NA | few | TRBJ1-6 | TRBV12-3/TRBV12-4 | TGTGCCAGCAGTTTGCAGGGAGGCAGCTCACCCCTCCACTTT | CASSLQGGSSPLHF
TRBD2 | few | TRBJ2-7 | TRBV10-3 | TGTGCCACCTGCCCAGCGGGGGGGCGAACTTCCGAGCAGTACTTC | CATCPAGGRTSEQYF
NA | many | TRBJ2-7 | TRBV7-6 | TGTGCCAGCAGCGCCCGGGCGCACCGGGAGCAGTACTTC | CASSARAHREQYF
TRBD1 | NA | TRBJ2-1 | TRBV5-1 | TGCGCCAGCAGCTTGGGGACAGGGATATACAATGAGCAGTTCTTC | CASSLGTGIYNEQFF
NA | NA | TRBJ2-1 | TRBV4-2 | TGTGCCAGCAGCTATGGACGGACGGACGGGGAGCAGTTCTTC | CASSYGRTDGEQFF
NA | few | TRBJ2-2 | TRBV15 | TGTGCCACCAGCAGAGAAACCGGGGAGCTGTTTTTT | CATSRETGELFF
NA | NA | TRBJ2-5 | TRBV28 | TGTGCCAGCAGTTTACCCCCCGGGTCCGGTGGAGAGACCCAGTACTTC | CASSLPPGSGGETQYF
NA | many | TRBJ1-3 | TRBV11-2 | TGTGCCAGCAGCTTAACACAGGGATCGTTCTCTGGAAACACCATATATTTT | CASSLTQGSFSGNTIYF
NA | few | TRBJ1-1 | TRBV4-2 | TGTGCCAGCAGCCGACGGTTGAACACTGAAGCTTTCTTT | CASSRRLNTEAFF
NA | NA | TRBJ2-5 | TRBV5-1 | TGCGCCAGCAGCTCGTCCGGGGGACAGCAAGAGACCCAGTACTTC | CASSSSGGQQETQYF
NA | once | TRBJ1-1 | TRBV19 | TGTGCCAGTAGTAAGGTCAGGCCGAACACTGAAGCTTTCTTT | CASSKVRPNTEAFF
NA | many | TRBJ2-5 | TRBV7-6 | TGTGCCAGCAGCTTAGTTTGGGACACCAATCAAGAGACCCAGTACTTC | CASSLVWDTNQETQYF
TRBD1 | NA | TRBJ1-1 | TRBV5-4 | TGTGCCAGCACCAGGACAGGGATTCACACTGAAGCTTTCTTT | CASTRTGIHTEAFF
NA | few | TRBJ2-7 | TRBV28 | TGTGCCAGCAGTAATGAGGGGGACCTTCTCCACGAGCAGTACTTC | CASSNEGDLLHEQYF
NA | few | TRBJ2-5 | TRBV6-6 | TGTGCCAGCAAGGGTTTAGGGGGGGCCCGGGAGACCCAGTACTTC | CASKGLGGARETQYF
NA | NA | TRBJ1-1 | TRBV6-6 | TGTGCCAGCCGAGAGCCCGGGGTTCTACGCGAAGCTTTCTTT | CASREPGVLREAFF
NA | few | TRBJ1-1 | TRBV3-1 | TGTGCCAGCAGCCAAGATGGGCAGCTCCTCACTGAAGCTTTCTTT | CASSQDGQLLTEAFF